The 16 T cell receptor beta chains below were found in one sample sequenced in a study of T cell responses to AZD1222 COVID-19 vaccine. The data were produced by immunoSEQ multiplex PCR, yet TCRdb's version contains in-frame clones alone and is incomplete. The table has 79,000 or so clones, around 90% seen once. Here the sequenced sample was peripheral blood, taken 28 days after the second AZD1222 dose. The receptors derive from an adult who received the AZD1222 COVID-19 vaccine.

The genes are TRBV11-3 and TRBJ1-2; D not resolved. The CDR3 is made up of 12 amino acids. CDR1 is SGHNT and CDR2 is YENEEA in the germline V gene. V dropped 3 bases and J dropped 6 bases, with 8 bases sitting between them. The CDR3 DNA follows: TGTGCCAGCAGCTTGGACGGGGATGGCTACACCTTC. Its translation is CASSLDGDGYTF.

Written as DNA, the CDR3 is TGTGCCAGCAGCTCCGGGACTAGCAGACCCACAGATACGCAGTATTTT. Protein: CASSSGTSRPTDTQYF. The rearrangement joins TRBV7-3 to TRBJ2-3; TRBD2 agrees at 9 bases. In germline, CDR1 is SGHTA, CDR2 FQGTGA. This CDR3 spans 16 amino acids. With V trimmed by 4 bases and J by 2 bases, 7 bases remained unmatched.

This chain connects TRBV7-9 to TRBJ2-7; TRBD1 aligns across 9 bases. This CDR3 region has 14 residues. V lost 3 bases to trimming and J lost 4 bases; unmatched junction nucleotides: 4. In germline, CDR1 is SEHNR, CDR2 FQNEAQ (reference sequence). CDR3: CASSLGTGPYEQYF. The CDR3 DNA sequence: TGTGCCAGCAGCTTGGGGACAGGGCCTTACGAGCAGTACTTC.

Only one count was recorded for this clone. The CDR3 loop is CASSLGTSGAQETQYF. The DNA for the CDR3 is TGCGCCAGCAGCTTGGGGACTAGCGGGGCCCAAGAGACCCAGTACTTC. The chain carries TRBV5-1 and TRBJ2-5, with 12 bases lining up with TRBD2. The length of the CDR3 is 16 residues. The V gene's germline CDR1 is SGHRS and CDR2 YFSETQ. The junction had 1 base not matched to a gene; V was cut back by 0 bases and J by 1 base.

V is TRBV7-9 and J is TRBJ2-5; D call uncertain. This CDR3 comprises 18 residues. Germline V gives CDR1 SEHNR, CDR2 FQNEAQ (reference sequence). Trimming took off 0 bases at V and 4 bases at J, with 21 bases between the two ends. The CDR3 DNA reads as TGTGCCAGCAGCTTAGCGATTGTCTTGGGCCCCATCCCAGAGACCCAGTACTTC. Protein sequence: CASSLAIVLGPIPETQYF.

DNA for the CDR3: TGTGCCAGCAGCTCGAGCCAGGGGTACTATGGCTACACCTTC. Encoded protein: CASSSSQGYYGYTF. V gene TRBV7-2 combines with J gene TRBJ1-2, with a tentative D call TRBD1 (6 bases). V was trimmed by 4 bases and J by 3 bases, leaving 12 bases between them. The CDR3 totals 14 residues. Germline CDR1 SGHTA, CDR2 FQGNSA. The variable domain in full, completed from reference TRBV7-2 and TRBJ1-2, reads GAGVSQSPSNKVTEKGKDVELRCDPISGHTALYWYRQSLGQGLEFLIYFQGNSAPDKSGLPSDRFSAERTGGSVSTLTIQRTQQEDSAVYLCASSSSQGYYGYTFGSGTRLTVV.

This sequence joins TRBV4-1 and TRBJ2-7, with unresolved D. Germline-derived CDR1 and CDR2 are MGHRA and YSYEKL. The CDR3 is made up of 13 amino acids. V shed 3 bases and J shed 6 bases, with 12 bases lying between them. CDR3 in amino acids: CASSQSWGPEQYF. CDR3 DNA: TGCGCCAGCAGCCAGTCGTGGGGTCCCGAGCAGTACTTC.

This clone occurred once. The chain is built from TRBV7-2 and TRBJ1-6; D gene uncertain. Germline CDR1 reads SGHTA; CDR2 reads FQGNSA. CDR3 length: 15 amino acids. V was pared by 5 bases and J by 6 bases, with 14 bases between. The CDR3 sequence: CASSPLESANSPLHF. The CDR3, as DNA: TGTGCCAGCAGCCCCCTAGAAAGTGCTAATTCACCCCTCCACTTT.

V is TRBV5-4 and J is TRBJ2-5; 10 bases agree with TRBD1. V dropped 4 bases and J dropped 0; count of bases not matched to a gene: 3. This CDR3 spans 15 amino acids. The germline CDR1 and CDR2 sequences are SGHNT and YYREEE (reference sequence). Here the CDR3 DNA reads TGTGCCAGCAGCCCGGGACAGGGGTACCAAGAGACCCAGTACTTC. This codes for CASSPGQGYQETQYF. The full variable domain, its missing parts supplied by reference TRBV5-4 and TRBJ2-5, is ETGVTQSPTHLIKTRGQQVTLRCSSQSGHNTVSWYQQALGQGPQFIFQYYREEENGRGNFPPRFSGLQFPNYSSELNVNALELDDSALYLCASSPGQGYQETQYFGPGTRLLVL.

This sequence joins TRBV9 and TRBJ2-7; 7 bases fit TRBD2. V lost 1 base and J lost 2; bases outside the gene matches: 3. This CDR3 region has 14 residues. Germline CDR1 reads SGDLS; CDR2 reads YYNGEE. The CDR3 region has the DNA TGTGCCAGCAGCGTATACGGGGGGACCTACGAGCAGTACTTC. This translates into CASSVYGGTYEQYF.

Written as DNA, the CDR3 is TGTGCCAGCAGTGACTCGATGGCAGCCGGGGAGCTGTTTTTT. Residues: CASSDSMAAGELFF. The rearrangement joins TRBV6-4 to TRBJ2-2; no clear D gene. Trimming removed 0 bases at V and 6 bases at J, with 8 bases between. The CDR3 is made up of 14 amino acids. Germline assignment: CDR1 MRHNA and CDR2 SNTAGT.

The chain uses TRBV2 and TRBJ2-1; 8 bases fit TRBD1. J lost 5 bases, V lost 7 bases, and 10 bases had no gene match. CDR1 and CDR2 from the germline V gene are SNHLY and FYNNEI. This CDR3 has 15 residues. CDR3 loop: CASIGQGRENNEQFF. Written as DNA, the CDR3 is TGTGCCAGCATCGGACAGGGTAGGGAAAACAATGAGCAGTTCTTC.

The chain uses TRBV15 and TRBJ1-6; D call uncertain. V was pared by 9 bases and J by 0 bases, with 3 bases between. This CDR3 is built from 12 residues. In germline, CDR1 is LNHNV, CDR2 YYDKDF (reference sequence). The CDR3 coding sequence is TGTGCCACGAGCTCCTATAATTCACCCCTCCACTTT. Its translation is CATSSYNSPLHF.

CDR3 protein: CASSVLAGGRETQYF. The CDR3 DNA reads as TGTGCCAGCAGCGTTCTAGCGGGGGGGCGAGAGACCCAGTACTTC. The chain links TRBV5-6 to TRBJ2-5; 12 bases are shared with TRBD2. Germline trimming cut 4 bases from V and 4 bases from J; bases unmatched to any gene: 5. The CDR3 extends over 15 amino acids. Germline CDR1 reads SGHDT; CDR2 reads YYEEEE.

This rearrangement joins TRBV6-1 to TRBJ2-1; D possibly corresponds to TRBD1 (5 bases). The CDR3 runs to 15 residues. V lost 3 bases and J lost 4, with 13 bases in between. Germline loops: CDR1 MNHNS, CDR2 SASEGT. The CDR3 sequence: CASSEARGLYNEQFF. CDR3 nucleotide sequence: TGTGCCAGCAGTGAGGCAAGGGGTCTGTACAATGAGCAGTTCTTC.

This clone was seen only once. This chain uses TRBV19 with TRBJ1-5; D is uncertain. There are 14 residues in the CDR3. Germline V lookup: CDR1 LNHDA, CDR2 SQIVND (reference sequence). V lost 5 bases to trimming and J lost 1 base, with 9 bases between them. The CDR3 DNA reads TGTGCCAGTAGTGGGGTGGGCAGCAATCAGCCCCAGCATTTT. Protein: CASSGVGSNQPQHF.